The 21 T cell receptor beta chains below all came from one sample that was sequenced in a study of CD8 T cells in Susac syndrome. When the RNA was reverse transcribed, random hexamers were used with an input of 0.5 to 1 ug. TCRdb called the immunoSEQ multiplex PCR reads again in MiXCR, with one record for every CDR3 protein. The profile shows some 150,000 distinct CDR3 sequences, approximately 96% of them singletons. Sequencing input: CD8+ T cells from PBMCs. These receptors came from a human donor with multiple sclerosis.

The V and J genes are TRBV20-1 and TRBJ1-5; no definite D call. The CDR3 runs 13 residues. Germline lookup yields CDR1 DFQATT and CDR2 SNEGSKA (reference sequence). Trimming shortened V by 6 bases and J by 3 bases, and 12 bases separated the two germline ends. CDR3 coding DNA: TGCAGTGCCGACGGAGGTAACAATCAGCCCCAGCATTTT. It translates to CSADGGNNQPQHF.

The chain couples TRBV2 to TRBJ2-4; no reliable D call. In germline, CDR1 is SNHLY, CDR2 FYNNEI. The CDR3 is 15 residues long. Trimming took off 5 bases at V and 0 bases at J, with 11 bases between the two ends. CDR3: CASSTQIVAKNIQYF. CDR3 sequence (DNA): TGTGCCAGCAGTACACAGATCGTAGCCAAAAACATTCAGTACTTC. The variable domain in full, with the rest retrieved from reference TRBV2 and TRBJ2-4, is EPEVTQTPSHQVTQMGQEVILRCVPISNHLYFYWYRQILGQKVEFLVSFYNNEISEKSEIFDDQFSVERPDGSNFTLKIRSTKLEDSAMYFCASSTQIVAKNIQYFGAGTRLSVL.

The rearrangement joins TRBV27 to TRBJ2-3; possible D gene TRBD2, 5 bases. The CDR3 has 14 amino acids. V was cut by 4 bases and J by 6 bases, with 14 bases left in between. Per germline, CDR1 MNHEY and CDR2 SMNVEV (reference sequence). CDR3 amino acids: CASSSENTRDTQYF. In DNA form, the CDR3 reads TGTGCCAGCAGTTCGGAAAACACTAGGGATACGCAGTATTTT.

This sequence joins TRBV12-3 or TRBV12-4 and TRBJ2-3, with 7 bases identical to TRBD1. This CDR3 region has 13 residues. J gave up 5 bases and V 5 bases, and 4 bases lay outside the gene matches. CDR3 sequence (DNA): TGTGCCAGCAGTAGAAACAGGGGAGATACGCAGTATTTT. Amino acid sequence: CASSRNRGDTQYF.

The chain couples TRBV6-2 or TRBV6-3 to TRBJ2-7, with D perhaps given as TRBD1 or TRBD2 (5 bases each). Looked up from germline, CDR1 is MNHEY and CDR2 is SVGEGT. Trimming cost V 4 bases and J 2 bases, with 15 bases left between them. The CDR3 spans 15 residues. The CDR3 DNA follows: TGTGCCAGCAGTTCCCCTGGGACGGAGGCCTACGAGCAGTACTTC. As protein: CASSSPGTEAYEQYF.

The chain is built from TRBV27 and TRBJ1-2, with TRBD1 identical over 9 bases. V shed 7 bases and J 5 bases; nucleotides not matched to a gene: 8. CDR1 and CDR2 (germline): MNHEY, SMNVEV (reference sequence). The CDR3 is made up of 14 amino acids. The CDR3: CASKTGQGLYGYTF. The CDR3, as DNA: TGTGCCAGCAAAACGGGACAGGGCCTTTATGGCTACACCTTC.

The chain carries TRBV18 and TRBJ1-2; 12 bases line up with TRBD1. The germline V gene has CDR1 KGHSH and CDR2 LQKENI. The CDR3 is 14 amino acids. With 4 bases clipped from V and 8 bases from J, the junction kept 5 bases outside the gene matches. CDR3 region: CASSRDRGRGGYTF. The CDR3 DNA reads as TGTGCCAGCTCACGGGACAGGGGGCGAGGAGGCTACACCTTC.

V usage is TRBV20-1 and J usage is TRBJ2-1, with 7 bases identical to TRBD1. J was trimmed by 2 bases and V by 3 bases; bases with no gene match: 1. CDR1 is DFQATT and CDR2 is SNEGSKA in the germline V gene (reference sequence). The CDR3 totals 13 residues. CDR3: CSARDRPYNEQFF. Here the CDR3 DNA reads TGCAGTGCTAGGGACAGGCCCTACAATGAGCAGTTCTTC.

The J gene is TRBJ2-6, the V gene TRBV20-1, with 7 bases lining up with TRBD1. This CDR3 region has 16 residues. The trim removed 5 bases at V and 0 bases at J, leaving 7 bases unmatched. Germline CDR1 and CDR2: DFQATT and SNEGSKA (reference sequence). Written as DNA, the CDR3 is TGCAGTGCTCCCGACAGGGTCAACTCTGGGGCCAACGTCCTGACTTTC. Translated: CSAPDRVNSGANVLTF.

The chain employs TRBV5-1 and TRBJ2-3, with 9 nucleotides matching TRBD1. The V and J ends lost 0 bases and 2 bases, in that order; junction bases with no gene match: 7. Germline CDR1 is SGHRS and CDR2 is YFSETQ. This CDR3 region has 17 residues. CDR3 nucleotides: TGCGCCAGCAGCTTGGAGGGGAACAGGGGGCTCACAGATACGCAGTATTTT. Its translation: CASSLEGNRGLTDTQYF.

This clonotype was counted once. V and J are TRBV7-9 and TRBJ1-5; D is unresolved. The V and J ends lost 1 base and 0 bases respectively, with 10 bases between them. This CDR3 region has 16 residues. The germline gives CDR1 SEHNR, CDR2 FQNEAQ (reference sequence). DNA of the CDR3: TGTGCCAGCAGCTTAGGGACGGAATATAGCAATCAGCCCCAGCATTTT. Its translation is CASSLGTEYSNQPQHF.

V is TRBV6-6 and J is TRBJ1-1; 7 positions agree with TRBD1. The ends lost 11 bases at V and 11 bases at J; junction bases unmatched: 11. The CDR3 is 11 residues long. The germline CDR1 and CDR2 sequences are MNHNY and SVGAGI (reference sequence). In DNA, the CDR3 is TGTGCCGCTGGCACAGGGGCGAAGGCTTTCTTT. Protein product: CAAGTGAKAFF.

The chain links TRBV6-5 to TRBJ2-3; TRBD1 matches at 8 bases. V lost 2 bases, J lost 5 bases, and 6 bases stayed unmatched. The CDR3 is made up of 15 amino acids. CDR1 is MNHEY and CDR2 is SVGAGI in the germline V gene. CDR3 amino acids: CASSYAQGAGDTQYF. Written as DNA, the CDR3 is TGTGCCAGCAGTTACGCTCAGGGGGCAGGAGATACGCAGTATTTT.

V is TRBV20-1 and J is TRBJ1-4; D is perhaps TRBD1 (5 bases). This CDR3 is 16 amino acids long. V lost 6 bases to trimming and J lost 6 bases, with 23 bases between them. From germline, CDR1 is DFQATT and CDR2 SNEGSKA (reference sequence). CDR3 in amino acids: CSAEVVRGRLHEKLFF. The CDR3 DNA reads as TGCAGTGCCGAGGTAGTGAGGGGACGACTTCATGAAAAACTGTTTTTT.

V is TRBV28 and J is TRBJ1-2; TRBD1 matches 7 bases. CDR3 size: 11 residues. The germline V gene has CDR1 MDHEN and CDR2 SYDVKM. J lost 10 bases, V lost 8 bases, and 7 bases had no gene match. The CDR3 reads CASYYTGDYTF. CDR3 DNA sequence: TGTGCCAGCTATTACACAGGGGACTACACCTTC.

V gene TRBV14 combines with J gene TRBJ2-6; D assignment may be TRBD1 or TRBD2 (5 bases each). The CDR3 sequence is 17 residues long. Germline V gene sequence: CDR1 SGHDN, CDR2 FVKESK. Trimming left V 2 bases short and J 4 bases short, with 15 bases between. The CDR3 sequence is CASSQLETGTGANVLTF. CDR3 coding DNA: TGTGCCAGCAGCCAACTCGAAACCGGGACCGGGGCCAACGTCCTGACTTTC.

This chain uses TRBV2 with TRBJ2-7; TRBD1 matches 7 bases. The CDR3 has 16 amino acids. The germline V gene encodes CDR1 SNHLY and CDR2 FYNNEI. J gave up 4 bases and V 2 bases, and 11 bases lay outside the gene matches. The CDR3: CASSENEAGGMYEQYF. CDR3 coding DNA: TGTGCCAGCAGTGAAAATGAGGCAGGGGGTATGTACGAGCAGTACTTC.

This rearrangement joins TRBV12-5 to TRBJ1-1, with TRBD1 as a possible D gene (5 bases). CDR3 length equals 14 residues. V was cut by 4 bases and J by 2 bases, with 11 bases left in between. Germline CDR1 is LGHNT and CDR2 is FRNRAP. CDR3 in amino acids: CASGWGTDNTEAFF. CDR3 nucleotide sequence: TGTGCTAGTGGTTGGGGGACGGACAACACTGAAGCTTTCTTT.

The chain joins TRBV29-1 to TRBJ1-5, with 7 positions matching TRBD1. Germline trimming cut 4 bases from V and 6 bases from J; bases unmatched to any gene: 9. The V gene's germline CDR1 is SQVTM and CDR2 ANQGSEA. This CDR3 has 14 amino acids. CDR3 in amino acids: CSVGEDRKGQPQHF. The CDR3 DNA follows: TGCAGCGTTGGGGAGGACAGGAAGGGTCAGCCCCAGCATTTT.

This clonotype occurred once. The CDR3 here is CASSTGQGKQYF. CDR3 coding DNA: TGTGCCAGCAGCACGGGACAGGGGAAGCAGTACTTC. V gene TRBV5-6 combines with J gene TRBJ2-7, with TRBD1 matching 10 bases. V dropped 4 bases and J dropped 8; count of bases not matched to a gene: 3. The germline CDR1 and CDR2 sequences are SGHDT and YYEEEE. The CDR3 is 12 amino acids.

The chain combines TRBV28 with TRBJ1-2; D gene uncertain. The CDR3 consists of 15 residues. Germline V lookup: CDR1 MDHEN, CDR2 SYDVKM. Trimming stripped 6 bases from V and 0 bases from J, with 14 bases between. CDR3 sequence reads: CASSPLAGANYGYTF. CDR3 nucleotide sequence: TGTGCCAGCAGCCCTCTGGCAGGAGCTAACTATGGCTACACCTTC.